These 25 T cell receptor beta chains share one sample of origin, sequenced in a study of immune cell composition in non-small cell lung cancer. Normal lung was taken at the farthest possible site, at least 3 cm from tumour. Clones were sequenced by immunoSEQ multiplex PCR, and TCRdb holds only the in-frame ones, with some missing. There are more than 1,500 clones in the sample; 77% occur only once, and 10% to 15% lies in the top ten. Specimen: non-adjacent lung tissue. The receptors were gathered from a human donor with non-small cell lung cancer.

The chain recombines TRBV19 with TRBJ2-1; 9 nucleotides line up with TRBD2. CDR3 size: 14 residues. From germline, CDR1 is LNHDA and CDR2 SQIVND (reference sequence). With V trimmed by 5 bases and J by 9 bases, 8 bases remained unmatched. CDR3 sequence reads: CASSPTSGWGEQFF. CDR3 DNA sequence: TGTGCCAGTAGTCCCACTAGCGGGTGGGGTGAGCAGTTCTTC. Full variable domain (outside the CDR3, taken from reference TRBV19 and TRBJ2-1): DGGITQSPKYLFRKEGQNVTLSCEQNLNHDAMYWYRQDPGQGLRLIYYSQIVNDFQKGDIAEGYSVSREKKESFPLTVTSAQKNPTAFYLCASSPTSGWGEQFFGPGTRLTVL.

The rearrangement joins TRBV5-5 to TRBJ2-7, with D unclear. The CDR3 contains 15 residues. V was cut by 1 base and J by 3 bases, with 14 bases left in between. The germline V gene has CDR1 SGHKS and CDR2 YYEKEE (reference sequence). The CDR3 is CASSLNPASVYEQYF. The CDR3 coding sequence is TGTGCCAGCAGCTTGAACCCAGCGTCGGTCTACGAGCAGTACTTC.

The CDR3 coding sequence is TGTGCCATCAGTGATACTAGCGGGAGAGCAAATGAGCAGTTCTTC. Protein product: CAISDTSGRANEQFF. The chain has TRBV10-3 and TRBJ2-1, with TRBD2 matching 11 bases. The length of the CDR3 is 15 residues. The germline CDR1 and CDR2 sequences are ENHRY and SYGVKD. Losses at the gene ends were 3 bases for V and 7 bases for J; bases not matched to a gene: 5.

The CDR3 here is CSASTGEKLFF. The CDR3 DNA follows: TGCAGTGCTAGTACGGGAGAAAAACTGTTTTTT. J is TRBJ1-4 and V is TRBV20-1; D is uncertain. CDR1 and CDR2 from the germline V gene are DFQATT and SNEGSKA (reference sequence). This CDR3 has 11 amino acids. Deletions cut 3 bases from V and 8 bases from J, with 7 bases between.

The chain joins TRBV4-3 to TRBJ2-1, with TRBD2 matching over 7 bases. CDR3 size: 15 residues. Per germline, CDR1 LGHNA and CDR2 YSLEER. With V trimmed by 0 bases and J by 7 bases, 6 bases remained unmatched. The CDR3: CASSQERGYSNEQFF. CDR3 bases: TGCGCCAGCAGCCAAGAGCGGGGGTATAGTAATGAGCAGTTCTTC.

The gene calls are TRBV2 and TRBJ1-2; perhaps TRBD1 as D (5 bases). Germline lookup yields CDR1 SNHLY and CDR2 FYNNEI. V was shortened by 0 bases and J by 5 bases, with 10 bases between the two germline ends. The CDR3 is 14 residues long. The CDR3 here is CASSEARSGYGYTF. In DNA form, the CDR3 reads TGTGCCAGCAGTGAAGCAAGGTCAGGGTATGGCTACACCTTC.

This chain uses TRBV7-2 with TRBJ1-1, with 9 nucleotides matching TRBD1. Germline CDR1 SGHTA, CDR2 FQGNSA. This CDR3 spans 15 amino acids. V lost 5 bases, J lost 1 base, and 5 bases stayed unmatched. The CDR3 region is CASSRQGQGNTEAFF. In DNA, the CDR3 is TGTGCCAGCAGCCGGCAGGGACAGGGGAACACTGAAGCTTTCTTT.

DNA of the CDR3: TGTGCCAGCAGTGCTCTAGCGGGTCCAACCAGTGAGCAGTTCTTC. Translating it yields CASSALAGPTSEQFF. The gene calls are TRBV6-4 and TRBJ2-1, with 8 bases identical to TRBD2. The CDR3 has 15 residues. After removal of 4 bases from V and 9 bases from J, the junction contained 11 bases not matched to a gene. Germline-derived CDR1 and CDR2 are MRHNA and SNTAGT.

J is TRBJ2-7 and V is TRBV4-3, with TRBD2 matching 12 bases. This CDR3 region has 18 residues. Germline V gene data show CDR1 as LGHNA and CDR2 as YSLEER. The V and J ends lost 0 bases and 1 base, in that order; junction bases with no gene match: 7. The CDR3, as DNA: TGCGCCAGCAGCCAAGATCTAGCGGGGGGGCTTCTATCCTACGAGCAGTACTTC. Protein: CASSQDLAGGLLSYEQYF.

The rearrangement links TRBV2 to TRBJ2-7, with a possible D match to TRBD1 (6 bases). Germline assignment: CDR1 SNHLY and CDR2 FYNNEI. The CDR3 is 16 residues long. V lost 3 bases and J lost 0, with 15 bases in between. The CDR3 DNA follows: TGTGCCAGCAGTGATATGAGGACAGCGCTCTCCTACGAGCAGTACTTC. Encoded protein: CASSDMRTALSYEQYF.

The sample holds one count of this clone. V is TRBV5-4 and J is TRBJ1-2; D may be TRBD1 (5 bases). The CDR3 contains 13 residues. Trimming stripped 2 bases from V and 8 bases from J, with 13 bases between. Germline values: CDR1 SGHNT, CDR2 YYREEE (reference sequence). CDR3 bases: TGTGCCAGCAGCTTACCACTTGACAGAGGCTACACCTTC. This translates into CASSLPLDRGYTF.

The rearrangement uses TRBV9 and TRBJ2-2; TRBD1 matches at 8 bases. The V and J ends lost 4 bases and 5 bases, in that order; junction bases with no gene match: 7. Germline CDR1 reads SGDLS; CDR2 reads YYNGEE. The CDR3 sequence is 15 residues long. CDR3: CASSPGQGRTGELFF. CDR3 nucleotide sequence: TGTGCCAGCAGCCCAGGACAGGGAAGAACCGGGGAGCTGTTTTTT.

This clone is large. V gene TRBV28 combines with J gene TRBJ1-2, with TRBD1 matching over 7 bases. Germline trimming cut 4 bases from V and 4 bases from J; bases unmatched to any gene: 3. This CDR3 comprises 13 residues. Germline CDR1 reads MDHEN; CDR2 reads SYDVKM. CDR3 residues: CASSSGTVYGYTF. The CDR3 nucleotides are TGTGCCAGCAGTTCCGGGACAGTCTATGGCTACACCTTC.

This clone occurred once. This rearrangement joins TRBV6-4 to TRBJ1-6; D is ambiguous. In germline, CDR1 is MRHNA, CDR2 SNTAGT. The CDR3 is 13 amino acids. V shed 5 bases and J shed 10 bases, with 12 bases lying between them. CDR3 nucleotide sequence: TGTGCCAGCAGTAGTACCCTACAGTCACCCCTCCACTTT. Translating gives CASSSTLQSPLHF.

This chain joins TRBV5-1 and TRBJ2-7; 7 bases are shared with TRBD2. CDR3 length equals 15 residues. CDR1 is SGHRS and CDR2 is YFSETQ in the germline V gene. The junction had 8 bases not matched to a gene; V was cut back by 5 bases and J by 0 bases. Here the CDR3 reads CASRISGESSYEQYF. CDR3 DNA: TGCGCCAGCAGAATAAGCGGGGAGAGCTCCTACGAGCAGTACTTC.

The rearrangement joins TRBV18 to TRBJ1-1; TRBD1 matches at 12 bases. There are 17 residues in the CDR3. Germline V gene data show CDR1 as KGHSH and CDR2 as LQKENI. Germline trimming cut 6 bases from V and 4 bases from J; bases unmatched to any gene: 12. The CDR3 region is CASSQPGQGALGTEAFF. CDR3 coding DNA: TGTGCCAGCTCTCAGCCGGGACAGGGGGCGCTTGGCACTGAAGCTTTCTTT.

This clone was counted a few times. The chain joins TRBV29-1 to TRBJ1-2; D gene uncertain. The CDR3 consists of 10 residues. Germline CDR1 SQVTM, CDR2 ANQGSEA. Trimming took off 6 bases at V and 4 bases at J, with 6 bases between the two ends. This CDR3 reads CSVSGYGYTF. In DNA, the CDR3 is TGCAGCGTATCGGGCTATGGCTACACCTTC.

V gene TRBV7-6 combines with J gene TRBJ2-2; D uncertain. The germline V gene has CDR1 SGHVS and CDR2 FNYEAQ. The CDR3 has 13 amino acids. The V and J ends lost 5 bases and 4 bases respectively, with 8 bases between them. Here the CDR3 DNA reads TGTGCCAGCAGCCGCCTAGGCACCGGGGAGCTGTTTTTT. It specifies CASSRLGTGELFF.

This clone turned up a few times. The CDR3 nucleotides are TGTGCCAGCAGCTTATCCCCCTACAGGGACCCCAATCAGCCCCAGCATTTT. It yields the protein CASSLSPYRDPNQPQHF. This chain uses TRBV7-2 with TRBJ1-5; D may be TRBD1 (6 bases). The V end was cut by 2 bases, the J end by 3 bases, with 17 bases between. Germline V gene data show CDR1 as SGHTA and CDR2 as FQGNSA. This CDR3 spans 17 amino acids.

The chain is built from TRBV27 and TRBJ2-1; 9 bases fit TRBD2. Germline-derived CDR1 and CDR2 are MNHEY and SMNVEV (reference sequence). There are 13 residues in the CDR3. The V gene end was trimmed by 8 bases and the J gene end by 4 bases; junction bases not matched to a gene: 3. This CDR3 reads CASGLALYNEQFF. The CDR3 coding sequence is TGTGCCAGCGGACTAGCGCTTTACAATGAGCAGTTCTTC.

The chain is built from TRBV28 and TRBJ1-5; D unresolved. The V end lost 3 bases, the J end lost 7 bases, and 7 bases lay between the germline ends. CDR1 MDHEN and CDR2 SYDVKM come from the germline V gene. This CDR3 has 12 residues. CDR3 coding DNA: TGTGCCAGCAGTTTTGTCTCCCAGCCCCAGCATTTT. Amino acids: CASSFVSQPQHF.

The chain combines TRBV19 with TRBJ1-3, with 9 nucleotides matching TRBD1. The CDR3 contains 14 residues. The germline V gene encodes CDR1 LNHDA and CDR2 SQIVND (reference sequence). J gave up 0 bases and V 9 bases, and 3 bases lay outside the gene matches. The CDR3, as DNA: TGTGCCAGCGACAGGGGGAGCTCTGGAAACACCATATATTTT. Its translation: CASDRGSSGNTIYF.

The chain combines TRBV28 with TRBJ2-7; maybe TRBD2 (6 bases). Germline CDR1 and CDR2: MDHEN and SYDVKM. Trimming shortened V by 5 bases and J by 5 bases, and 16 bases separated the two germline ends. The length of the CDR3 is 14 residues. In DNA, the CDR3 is TGTGCCAGCAGTAGGCAACGGGGCGGGAACGAGCAGTACTTC. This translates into CASSRQRGGNEQYF.

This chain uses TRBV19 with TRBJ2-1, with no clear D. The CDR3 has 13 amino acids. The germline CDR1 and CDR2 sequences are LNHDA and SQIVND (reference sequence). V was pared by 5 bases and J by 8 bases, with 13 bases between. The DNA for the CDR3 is TGTGCCAGTAGTGTTCCCCCTATCTATGAGCAGTTCTTC. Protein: CASSVPPIYEQFF.

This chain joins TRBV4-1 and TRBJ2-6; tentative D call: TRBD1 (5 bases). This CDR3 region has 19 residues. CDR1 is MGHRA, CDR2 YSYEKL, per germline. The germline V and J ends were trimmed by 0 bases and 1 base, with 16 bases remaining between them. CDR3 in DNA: TGCGCCAGCAGCCAAGATCCCACCGTTACAGGTTCTGGGGCCAACGTCCTGACTTTC. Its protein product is CASSQDPTVTGSGANVLTF.